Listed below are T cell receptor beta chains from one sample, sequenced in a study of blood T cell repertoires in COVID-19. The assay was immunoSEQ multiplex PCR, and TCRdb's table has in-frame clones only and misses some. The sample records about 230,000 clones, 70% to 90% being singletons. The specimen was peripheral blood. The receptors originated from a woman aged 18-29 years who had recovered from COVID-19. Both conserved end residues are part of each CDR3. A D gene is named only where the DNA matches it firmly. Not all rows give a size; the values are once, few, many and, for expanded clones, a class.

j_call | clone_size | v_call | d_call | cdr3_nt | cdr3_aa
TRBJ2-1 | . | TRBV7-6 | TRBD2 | TGTGCCAGCAGCCTAAGACCGGACCGGGGGGACTACAATGAGCAGTTCTTC | CASSLRPDRGDYNEQFF
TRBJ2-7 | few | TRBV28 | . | TGTGCCAGCAGAACGACGAGGCGAGTCTCCTACGAGCAGTACTTC | CASRTTRRVSYEQYF
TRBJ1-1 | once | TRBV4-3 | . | TGCGCCAGCAGCCGACGAGGAATCACTGAAGCTTTCTTT | CASSRRGITEAFF
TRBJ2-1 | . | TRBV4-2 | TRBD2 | TGTGCCAGCAGCCAAGATAGGGCTAGCGGGCACTCCTACAATGAGCAGTTCTTC | CASSQDRASGHSYNEQFF
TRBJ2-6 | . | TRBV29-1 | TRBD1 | TGCAGCGCTGGACCCGGGACAGTGGCCGGGGCCAACGTCCTGACTTTC | CSAGPGTVAGANVLTF
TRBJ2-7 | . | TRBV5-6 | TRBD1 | TGTGCCAGCAGCCAGCCGGGACAGGGAGCCCCCTACGAGCAGTACTTC | CASSQPGQGAPYEQYF
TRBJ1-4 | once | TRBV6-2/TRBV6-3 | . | TGTGCCAGCAGTTACTCTTCCTCCGGGATAGGAAGTGAAAAACTGTTTTTT | CASSYSSSGIGSEKLFF
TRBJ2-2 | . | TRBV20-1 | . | TGCAGTGTAGCGGCCGGGGAGCTGTTTTTT | CSVAAGELFF
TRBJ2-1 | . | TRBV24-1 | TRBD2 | TGTGCCACCAGTGATTTGCCCGGGACTAGCTCCTACAATGAGCAGTTCTTC | CATSDLPGTSSYNEQFF
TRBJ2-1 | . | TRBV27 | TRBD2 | TGTGCCAGCAGTTTTGGGGGAGGGCCGTTTTATGAGCAGTTCTTC | CASSFGGGPFYEQFF
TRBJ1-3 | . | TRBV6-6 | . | TGTGCCAGCACTAAAAACAGGTCTGGAAACACCATATATTTT | CASTKNRSGNTIYF
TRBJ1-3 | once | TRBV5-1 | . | TGCGCCAGCAGTCAGGCGACAGGAAACACCATATATTTT | CASSQATGNTIYF
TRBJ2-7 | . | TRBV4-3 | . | TGCGCCAGCAGTCGTACTAGCCAAACCTACGAGCAGTACTTC | CASSRTSQTYEQYF
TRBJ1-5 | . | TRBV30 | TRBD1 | TGTGCCTGGAGTCCAACAGGGGGCAATCAGCCCCAGCATTTT | CAWSPTGGNQPQHF
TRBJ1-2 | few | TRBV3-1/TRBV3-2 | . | TGTGCCAGCAGCCAAGAGAACTTCTGGGGGCTAAACTATGGCTACACCTTC | CASSQENFWGLNYGYTF
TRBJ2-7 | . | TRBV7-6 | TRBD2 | TGTGCCAGCAGCGAGGGGTTGGGTGCGGGAGCGTACGAGCAGTACTTC | CASSEGLGAGAYEQYF
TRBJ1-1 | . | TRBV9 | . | TGTGCCAGCAGCGTAGATCTCAGGGGTAACACTGAAGCTTTCTTT | CASSVDLRGNTEAFF
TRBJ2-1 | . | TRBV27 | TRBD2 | TGTGCCAGCAGCCGCGGGACTAGCGGATACAATGAGCAGTTCTTC | CASSRGTSGYNEQFF
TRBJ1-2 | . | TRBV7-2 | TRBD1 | TGTGCCAGCAGCTTAGCCTGGACAGGGATCGGAGGCTACACCTTC | CASSLAWTGIGGYTF
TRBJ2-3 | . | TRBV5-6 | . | TGTGCCAGCAGCTTGGCCTCGGGGACAGATACGCAGTATTTT | CASSLASGTDTQYF
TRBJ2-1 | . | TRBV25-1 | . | TGTGCCAGCAGTGAACCTCCCCTAGATCGGAACAATCCTGAGCAGTTCTTC | CASSEPPLDRNNPEQFF
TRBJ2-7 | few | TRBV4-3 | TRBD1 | TGCGCCAGCAGCCCCACGGGGACAGGGAACTCCTACGAGCAGTACTTC | CASSPTGTGNSYEQYF
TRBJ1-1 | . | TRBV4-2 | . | TGTGCCAGCAGCCAAGAGGAGGGTTCGTTGTCTGAAGCTTTCTTT | CASSQEEGSLSEAFF
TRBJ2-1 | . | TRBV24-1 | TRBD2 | TGTGCCACCAGTGACCAGACTAGCGGGAAATACAATGAGCAGTTCTTC | CATSDQTSGKYNEQFF
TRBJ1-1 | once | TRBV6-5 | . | TGTGCCAGCAGTTACGTGGGAGGAGGCACTGAAGCTTTCTTT | CASSYVGGGTEAFF
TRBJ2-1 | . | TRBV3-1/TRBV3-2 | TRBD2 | TGTGCCAGCAGCCACCGACTAGCGGCCTACAATGAGCAGTTCTTC | CASSHRLAAYNEQFF
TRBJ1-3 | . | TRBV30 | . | TGTGCCTGGAGGCGGAACTCTGGAAACACCATATATTTT | CAWRRNSGNTIYF
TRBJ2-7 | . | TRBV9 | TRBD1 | TGTGCCAGCAGCGTAGGGGACAGGGGTGGCGAGCAGTACTTC | CASSVGDRGGEQYF
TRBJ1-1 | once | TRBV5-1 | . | TGCGCCAGCTCGCGACAGATCAACACTGAAGCTTTCTTT | CASSRQINTEAFF
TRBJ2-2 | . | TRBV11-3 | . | TGTGCCAGCAGCTTTCAAACCGGGGAGCTGTTTTTT | CASSFQTGELFF
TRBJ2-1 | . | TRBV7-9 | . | TGTGCCAGCAGCTCTTTGACAGCTCCTTACAATGAGCAGTTCTTC | CASSSLTAPYNEQFF
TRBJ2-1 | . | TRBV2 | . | TGTGCCAGCAGTCCAACTGCGGAGAGCTCCTACAATGAGCAGTTCTTC | CASSPTAESSYNEQFF
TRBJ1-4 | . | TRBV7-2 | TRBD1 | TGTGCCAGCAGCTTATTTGGGACAGGGGCTGAAAAACTGTTTTTT | CASSLFGTGAEKLFF
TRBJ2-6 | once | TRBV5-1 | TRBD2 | TGCGCCAGCAGAGGTTCTAGCGGGAGACTATCTGGGGCCAACGTCCTGACTTTC | CASRGSSGRLSGANVLTF
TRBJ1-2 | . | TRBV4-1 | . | TGCGCCAGCAGCCAAGATCCCACGGCTAACTATGGCTACACCTTC | CASSQDPTANYGYTF
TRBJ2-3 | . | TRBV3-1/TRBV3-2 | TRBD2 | TGTGCCAGCAATAAGCGGGGATACACAGATACGCAGTATTTT | CASNKRGYTDTQYF
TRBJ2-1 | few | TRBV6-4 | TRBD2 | TGTGCCAGCAGTCCGGTAGCGGGGGAGTACAATGAGCAGTTCTTC | CASSPVAGEYNEQFF
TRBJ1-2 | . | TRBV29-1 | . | TGCAGCGTTGCAGGGTTTTTGGGTGGCTACACCTTC | CSVAGFLGGYTF
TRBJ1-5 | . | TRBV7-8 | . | TGTGCCAGCAGCAGACAGGAGTATAGCAATCAGCCCCAGCATTTT | CASSRQEYSNQPQHF
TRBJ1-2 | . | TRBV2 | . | TGTGCCAGCAGTGCACAGGCCCTCTATGGCTACACCTTC | CASSAQALYGYTF
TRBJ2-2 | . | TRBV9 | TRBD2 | TGTGCCAGCAGCGGGACTAGCGGGAGGGCCACCGGGGAGCTGTTTTTT | CASSGTSGRATGELFF
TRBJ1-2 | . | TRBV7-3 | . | TGTGCCAGCAGCTTACAGGTTGGAGGTGGCTACACCTTC | CASSLQVGGGYTF
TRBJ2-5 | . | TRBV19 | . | TGTGCCAGTAGGGTCCTGGGGGCGGGAGATGAGACCCAGTACTTC | CASRVLGAGDETQYF
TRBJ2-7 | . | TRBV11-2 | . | TGTGCCAGCAGCTTAGAAATCGACAGAGCCTACGAGCAGTACTTC | CASSLEIDRAYEQYF
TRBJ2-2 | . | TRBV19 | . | TGTGCCACCTCGCAGGGCACCGGGGAGCTGTTTTTT | CATSQGTGELFF
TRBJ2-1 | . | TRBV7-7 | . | TGTGCCAGCAGCTTAAATATTGGAGGGGAGAATGAGCAGTTCTTC | CASSLNIGGENEQFF
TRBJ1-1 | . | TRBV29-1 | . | TGCAGCGTTGAAAAGGGGCTGCGGACTGAAGCTTTCTTT | CSVEKGLRTEAFF
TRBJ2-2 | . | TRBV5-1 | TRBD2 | TGCGCCAGCAGCTACATTAGCGGGTACACCGGGGAGCTGTTTTTT | CASSYISGYTGELFF
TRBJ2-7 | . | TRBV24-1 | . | TGTGCCACCAGTGATCCCGGGACAAAGGGAGAGAGGCAGTACTTC | CATSDPGTKGERQYF
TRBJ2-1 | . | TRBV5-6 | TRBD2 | TGTGCCAGCAGCAACTTAGCGGGACGGTGGTTCTTC | CASSNLAGRWFF
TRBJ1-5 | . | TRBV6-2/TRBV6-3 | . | TGTGCCAGCAGTTCCGGGTCGCCCAATCAGCCCCAGCATTTT | CASSSGSPNQPQHF
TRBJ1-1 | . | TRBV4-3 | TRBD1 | TGCGCCAGCAGCTCCGAGGGGGCGGCCACTGAAGCTTTCTTT | CASSSEGAATEAFF
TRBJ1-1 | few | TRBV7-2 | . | TGTGCCAGCAGCTTAGATCCCAGGGCGAACACTGAAGCTTTCTTT | CASSLDPRANTEAFF
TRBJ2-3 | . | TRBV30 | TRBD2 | TGTGCCTGGAGTAAGTGGGAGGGAGAAAATACGCAGTATTTT | CAWSKWEGENTQYF
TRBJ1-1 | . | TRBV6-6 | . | TGTGCCAGCACCACAGACAGGAGAAAAACTGAAGCTTTCTTT | CASTTDRRKTEAFF
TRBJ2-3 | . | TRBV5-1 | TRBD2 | TGCGCCAGCAGCTTAGCCAGCGGGAGGGCCAAAGATACGCAGTATTTT | CASSLASGRAKDTQYF